These T cell receptor beta chains were read from a single sample in a study of blood T cell repertoires in COVID-19. The method was immunoSEQ multiplex PCR; TCRdb's version includes in-frame clones alone and lacks a portion of them. Found here are roughly 73,000 clones, 75% to 85% of them singletons; the top ten hold around 15%. Material: peripheral blood. All receptors come from a human donor in a cohort sampled during active COVID-19. Both conserved end residues are part of each CDR3. Fields, in order: D gene, V gene, J gene, clone size, CDR3 protein, CDR3 DNA. A D gene is named only where the DNA matches it firmly. Part of the rows lack a size; the others show once, few, many or a class for expanded clones.

D: TRBD1; V: TRBV6-5; J: TRBJ1-1; size: few; CDR3: CASIDRGWSAAFF; DNA: TGTGCCAGCATCGACAGGGGGTGGTCGGCGGCTTTCTTT
D: -; V: TRBV5-1; J: TRBJ2-3; size: -; CDR3: CASSLPSTDTQYF; DNA: TGCGCCAGCAGCTTGCCCTCGACAGATACGCAGTATTTT
D: -; V: TRBV19; J: TRBJ1-1; size: -; CDR3: CASSSDTEAFF; DNA: TGTGCCAGTAGCTCAGACACTGAAGCTTTCTTT
D: TRBD1; V: TRBV30; J: TRBJ1-6; size: once; CDR3: CAWNPLQGVNNSPLHF; DNA: TGTGCCTGGAACCCGTTACAGGGGGTAAATAATTCACCCCTCCACTTT
D: TRBD1; V: TRBV6-2/TRBV6-3; J: TRBJ1-3; size: -; CDR3: CASSYETGGAENTIYF; DNA: TGTGCCAGCAGTTACGAGACAGGGGGCGCGGAAAACACCATATATTTT
D: TRBD1; V: TRBV4-1; J: TRBJ2-5; size: few; CDR3: CASSPLTGGETQYF; DNA: TGCGCCAGCAGCCCTCTCACAGGGGGAGAGACCCAGTACTTC
D: -; V: TRBV2; J: TRBJ1-5; size: few; CDR3: CASTIAGGSNQPQHF; DNA: TGTGCCAGCACTATTGCTGGGGGGAGCAATCAGCCCCAGCATTTT
D: TRBD1; V: TRBV4-1; J: TRBJ1-1; size: -; CDR3: CASSQPGQPYTEAFF; DNA: TGCGCCAGCAGCCAGCCGGGACAGCCTTACACTGAAGCTTTCTTT
D: TRBD1; V: TRBV6-1; J: TRBJ1-1; size: -; CDR3: CASSDAPTSGTGGMNTEAFF; DNA: TGTGCCAGCAGTGATGCCCCAACCTCCGGGACAGGGGGCATGAACACTGAAGCTTTCTTT
D: -; V: TRBV30; J: TRBJ2-3; size: -; CDR3: CAWSLLSTDTQYF; DNA: TGTGCCTGGAGTCTCCTCAGCACAGATACGCAGTATTTT
D: TRBD2; V: TRBV28; J: TRBJ2-7; size: -; CDR3: CASSLWDGGSSGYEQYF; DNA: TGTGCCAGCAGTTTATGGGACGGGGGGTCGTCGGGCTACGAGCAGTACTTC
D: TRBD1; V: TRBV19; J: TRBJ2-7; size: -; CDR3: CASSATGQLYEQYF; DNA: TGTGCCAGTAGTGCGACAGGGCAACTCTACGAGCAGTACTTC
D: -; V: TRBV5-1; J: TRBJ1-2; size: -; CDR3: CASSLNRDGGYTF; DNA: TGCGCCAGCAGCTTAAACAGGGACGGTGGCTACACCTTC
D: -; V: TRBV12-5; J: TRBJ1-5; size: -; CDR3: CASGLVRDLIRGSNQPQHF; DNA: TGTGCTAGTGGTTTGGTACGAGACTTGATAAGGGGGAGCAATCAGCCCCAGCATTTT
D: -; V: TRBV6-2/TRBV6-3; J: TRBJ2-6; size: -; CDR3: CASSYWAGSGANVLTF; DNA: TGTGCCAGCAGTTACTGGGCAGGCTCTGGGGCCAACGTCCTGACTTTC
D: -; V: TRBV18; J: TRBJ1-4; size: -; CDR3: CASSPDLKTNEKLFF; DNA: TGTGCCAGCTCACCGGACTTGAAAACTAATGAAAAACTGTTTTTT
D: -; V: TRBV12-3/TRBV12-4; J: TRBJ2-7; size: -; CDR3: CASSGVVSEQYF; DNA: TGTGCCAGCAGTGGAGTAGTTTCCGAGCAGTACTTC
D: TRBD2; V: TRBV4-1; J: TRBJ2-3; size: -; CDR3: CASSLRTSGSRGTQYF; DNA: TGCGCCAGCAGCCTCCGGACTAGCGGAAGTAGGGGTACGCAGTATTTT
D: -; V: TRBV5-4; J: TRBJ1-4; size: -; CDR3: CASSLDSLGEKLFF; DNA: TGTGCCAGCAGCTTGGACAGTTTAGGAGAAAAACTGTTTTTT
D: TRBD2; V: TRBV20-1; J: TRBJ2-5; size: -; CDR3: CSASGGFGTRVQETQYF; DNA: TGCAGTGCCAGTGGGGGTTTCGGGACTAGGGTTCAAGAGACCCAGTACTTC
D: -; V: TRBV6-5; J: TRBJ2-7; size: -; CDR3: CASREAFGGSYEQYF; DNA: TGTGCCAGCAGGGAGGCGTTCGGGGGCTCCTACGAGCAGTACTTC
D: -; V: TRBV29-1; J: TRBJ1-1; size: -; CDR3: CSVLQLSGTEAFF; DNA: TGCAGCGTTCTCCAATTAAGCGGCACTGAAGCTTTCTTT
D: -; V: TRBV6-6; J: TRBJ2-7; size: -; CDR3: CASSYVAGSSSYEQYF; DNA: TGTGCCAGCAGTTACGTGGCAGGGTCCAGCTCCTACGAGCAGTACTTC
D: TRBD1; V: TRBV2; J: TRBJ1-4; size: -; CDR3: CASRQTGATFEKLFF; DNA: TGTGCCAGCAGACAAACAGGGGCTACCTTCGAAAAACTGTTTTTT
D: TRBD2; V: TRBV5-1; J: TRBJ2-1; size: -; CDR3: CASSNQKRASGHRGWFF; DNA: TGCGCCAGCAGTAATCAAAAGAGGGCTAGCGGCCACCGAGGGTGGTTCTTC
D: TRBD1; V: TRBV6-5; J: TRBJ1-2; size: -; CDR3: CASSYIPPRQGGYTF; DNA: TGTGCCAGCAGTTATATACCCCCCCGACAGGGCGGCTACACCTTC
D: -; V: TRBV5-6; J: TRBJ2-6; size: -; CDR3: CASSWRGLYGANVLTF; DNA: TGTGCCAGCAGCTGGAGGGGGCTTTATGGGGCCAACGTCCTGACTTTC
D: TRBD2; V: TRBV3-1/TRBV3-2; J: TRBJ2-7; size: -; CDR3: CASGQGLGYEQYF; DNA: TGTGCCAGCGGTCAGGGACTAGGCTACGAGCAGTACTTC
D: TRBD1; V: TRBV4-1; J: TRBJ1-4; size: -; CDR3: CASSQGQNTNEKLFF; DNA: TGCGCCAGCAGCCAGGGACAGAACACTAATGAAAAACTGTTTTTT
D: TRBD1; V: TRBV4-1; J: TRBJ1-1; size: -; CDR3: CASSQANLGGAGTEAFF; DNA: TGCGCCAGCAGCCAAGCCAATCTAGGGGGCGCGGGTACTGAAGCTTTCTTT
D: -; V: TRBV11-3; J: TRBJ2-2; size: -; CDR3: CASSLGFGTIANTGELFF; DNA: TGTGCCAGCAGCTTAGGGTTTGGGACAATAGCGAACACCGGGGAGCTGTTTTTT
D: TRBD2; V: TRBV5-1; J: TRBJ2-1; size: -; CDR3: CASSEGLAGASSYNEQFF; DNA: TGCGCCAGCAGCGAGGGACTAGCGGGAGCCAGCTCCTACAATGAGCAGTTCTTC
D: -; V: TRBV30; J: TRBJ2-1; size: -; CDR3: CAWSVGGGPYNEQFF; DNA: TGTGCCTGGAGTGTCGGAGGGGGCCCCTACAATGAGCAGTTCTTC
D: -; V: TRBV18; J: TRBJ1-3; size: once; CDR3: CASSPGVAQGHF; DNA: TGTGCCAGCTCACCCGGAGTGGCACAGGGACATTTT
D: TRBD1; V: TRBV7-7; J: TRBJ2-6; size: -; CDR3: CASSPWDRLEPGANVLTF; DNA: TGTGCCAGCAGCCCATGGGACAGGCTTGAGCCTGGGGCCAACGTCCTGACTTTC
D: TRBD1; V: TRBV6-5; J: TRBJ2-7; size: -; CDR3: CASSYPGQGAYEQYF; DNA: TGTGCCAGCAGTTACCCGGGACAGGGGGCCTACGAGCAGTACTTC
D: TRBD2; V: TRBV28; J: TRBJ2-7; size: -; CDR3: CASSPTSGRPYEQYF; DNA: TGTGCCAGCAGTCCGACTAGCGGGAGACCCTACGAGCAGTACTTC
D: -; V: TRBV18; J: TRBJ2-2; size: once; CDR3: CASSPPGPARNTGELFF; DNA: TGTGCCAGCTCACCACCGGGGCCAGCGCGGAACACCGGGGAGCTGTTTTTT
D: -; V: TRBV6-6; J: TRBJ1-6; size: -; CDR3: CASRAREAGSNSPLHF; DNA: TGTGCCAGCAGAGCTCGGGAGGCGGGGAGTAATTCACCCCTCCACTTT
D: TRBD1; V: TRBV18; J: TRBJ1-6; size: -; CDR3: CASSPRGTGADNSPLHF; DNA: TGTGCCAGCTCACCTCGTGGGACAGGGGCTGATAATTCACCCCTCCACTTT
D: TRBD1; V: TRBV27; J: TRBJ1-1; size: -; CDR3: CASSLGQAWGEAFF; DNA: TGTGCCAGCAGTCTAGGACAGGCATGGGGTGAAGCTTTCTTT
D: TRBD2; V: TRBV3-1/TRBV3-2; J: TRBJ2-5; size: -; CDR3: CASSQGSGRAGETQYF; DNA: TGTGCCAGCAGCCAAGGTAGCGGGAGGGCCGGGGAGACCCAGTACTTC
D: TRBD1; V: TRBV25-1; J: TRBJ2-7; size: -; CDR3: CASSDKDRVKSEQYF; DNA: TGTGCCAGCAGTGACAAGGACAGGGTGAAGAGCGAGCAGTACTTC
D: TRBD1; V: TRBV7-7; J: TRBJ1-1; size: -; CDR3: CASSLTGETEAFF; DNA: TGTGCCAGCAGCTTGACAGGGGAAACTGAAGCTTTCTTT
D: TRBD1; V: TRBV9; J: TRBJ1-1; size: -; CDR3: CASSGRGRGTEAFF; DNA: TGTGCCAGCAGCGGCAGGGGGCGCGGCACTGAAGCTTTCTTT
D: -; V: TRBV5-1; J: TRBJ1-3; size: -; CDR3: CASSLILAGSSGNTIYF; DNA: TGCGCCAGCAGCTTGATTCTTGCAGGCTCCTCTGGAAACACCATATATTTT
D: TRBD2; V: TRBV2; J: TRBJ2-5; size: -; CDR3: CASRLAGETQYF; DNA: TGTGCCAGTAGACTAGCAGGAGAGACCCAGTACTTC
D: TRBD2; V: TRBV5-1; J: TRBJ2-1; size: -; CDR3: CASSLKTGTPWGGKFF; DNA: TGCGCCAGCAGCTTGAAAACCGGGACGCCCTGGGGGGGGAAGTTCTTC